The 14 T cell receptor beta chains below all came from one sample that was sequenced in a study of T cells in localized non-small cell lung cancer. The table came from immunoSEQ multiplex PCR; TCRdb's copy has only in-frame clones and leaves some out. The sample consists of around 10,000 clones, more than 45% of them appearing once. The sequences come from lymph node tissue, collected before any cancer treatment. The receptors were sampled from a woman aged 40-69 years with stage II squamous cell lung carcinoma.

CDR3 bases: TGTGCCAGCAGATCGGAGGGACAGGGTGGAGGCTACACCTTC. This encodes CASRSEGQGGGYTF. V gene TRBV25-1 combines with J gene TRBJ1-2; 9 nucleotides agree with TRBD1. Unmatched junction bases numbered 10, after V lost 6 bases and J lost 8 bases. The CDR3 runs 14 residues. From germline, CDR1 is MGHDK and CDR2 SYGVNS.

V usage is TRBV11-3 and J usage is TRBJ2-2, with D perhaps TRBD2 (7 bases). Germline V lookup: CDR1 SGHNT, CDR2 YENEEA. The CDR3 length is 16 residues. Trimming took off 5 bases at V and 3 bases at J, with 16 bases between the two ends. Written as DNA, the CDR3 is TGTGCCAGCAGCCCCGGGGGGCTCGGCGACACCGGGGAGCTGTTTTTT. Its translation is CASSPGGLGDTGELFF. The whole variable domain, remainder taken from reference TRBV11-3 and TRBJ2-2, is EAGVVQSPRYKIIEKKQPVAFWCNPISGHNTLYWYLQNLGQGPELLIRYENEEAVDDSQLPKDRFSAERLKGVDSTLKIQPAELGDSAVYLCASSPGGLGDTGELFFGEGSRLTVL.

This chain connects TRBV11-3 to TRBJ1-6; 7 bases align to TRBD1. CDR3 size: 15 residues. V was clipped by 5 bases and J by 7 bases; unmatched bases: 8. Germline values: CDR1 SGHNT, CDR2 YENEEA. This CDR3 reads CASSAEGARNSPLHF. CDR3 coding DNA: TGTGCCAGCAGCGCAGAGGGGGCGAGGAATTCACCCCTCCACTTT.

This chain uses TRBV28 with TRBJ1-2; D gene ambiguous. This CDR3 spans 13 amino acids. Germline lookup yields CDR1 MDHEN and CDR2 SYDVKM. Trimming shortened V by 11 bases and J by 0 bases, and 13 bases separated the two germline ends. The DNA of the CDR3 is TGTGCCTGCGAAGAATCTTCTAACTATGGCTACACCTTC. Amino acids: CACEESSNYGYTF.

The chain has TRBV4-1 and TRBJ2-7; 9 nucleotides line up with TRBD1. The J segment lost 6 bases and the V segment lost 0 bases, leaving 9 bases of the junction unmatched. The CDR3 runs 16 residues. CDR1 and CDR2 (germline): MGHRA, YSYEKL. CDR3 loop: CASSQDENRGRSEQYF. The CDR3 bases are TGCGCCAGCAGCCAAGATGAGAACAGGGGGCGATCCGAGCAGTACTTC.

This clone showed up just a few times. The J gene is TRBJ2-5, the V gene TRBV6-8; the D gene could be TRBD1 or TRBD2 (5 bases each). This CDR3 region has 16 residues. Deletions cut 5 bases from V and 5 bases from J, with 21 bases between. CDR1 MNHGY and CDR2 SAAAGT come from the germline V gene. The CDR3 loop reads CASSDHGTSPVETQYF. For the CDR3, the DNA is TGTGCCAGCAGTGACCACGGGACCTCGCCCGTCGAGACCCAGTACTTC.

The chain employs TRBV30 and TRBJ2-7, with TRBD2 identical over 7 bases. The ends lost 0 bases at V and 9 bases at J; junction bases unmatched: 11. The CDR3 loop spans 14 amino acids. Germline assignment: CDR1 GTSNPN and CDR2 SVGIG (reference sequence). CDR3 coding DNA: TGTGCCTGGAGTGTAGCGGGACTCGTTATCACGCAGTACTTC. Protein: CAWSVAGLVITQYF.

The chain combines TRBV19 with TRBJ2-2; TRBD2 aligns across 8 bases. Per the germline V gene, CDR1 is LNHDA and CDR2 is SQIVND (reference sequence). J was trimmed by 0 bases and V by 6 bases; bases with no gene match: 9. This CDR3 contains 17 residues. CDR3 DNA: TGTGCCAGTAGCCGCAGGGGCGGGAGGACGAACACCGGGGAGCTGTTTTTT. The encoded protein is CASSRRGGRTNTGELFF.

V usage is TRBV6-8 and J usage is TRBJ1-6; D is possibly TRBD1 (5 bases). V lost 6 bases and J 14 bases, leaving 17 bases between the germline ends. The length of the CDR3 is 13 residues. Germline values: CDR1 MNHGY, CDR2 SAAAGT. This CDR3 reads CASSLPRGGSLHF. The CDR3 DNA is TGTGCCAGCAGCCTTCCGCGGGGGGGGTCCCTCCACTTT.

This rearrangement joins TRBV19 to TRBJ1-1; tentative D call: TRBD1 (5 bases). V was pared by 5 bases and J by 2 bases, with 15 bases between. CDR1 and CDR2 (germline): LNHDA, SQIVND (reference sequence). The CDR3 spans 15 residues. This CDR3 reads CASSLQARRNTEAFF. The CDR3 DNA reads as TGTGCCAGTAGTTTACAGGCCCGGCGTAACACTGAAGCTTTCTTT.

The chain links TRBV1 to TRBJ2-1. TRBV1 counts as a pseudogene. The CDR3 runs to 14 residues. The CDR3 spells CASSQPGVLNEQFF. CDR3 DNA: TGCGCCAGCAGCCAACCGGGCGTCCTCAATGAGCAGTTCTTC.

This clone showed up just a few times. This chain connects TRBV7-7 to TRBJ2-5; 12 nucleotides match TRBD2. The J segment lost 1 base and the V segment lost 5 bases, leaving 11 bases of the junction unmatched. CDR1 and CDR2 from the germline V gene are SSHAT and FNYEAQ (reference sequence). The CDR3 is made up of 18 amino acids. CDR3 region: CASSPGSGTSGPQETQYF. The CDR3 DNA reads TGTGCCAGCAGCCCGGGGTCCGGGACTAGCGGGCCCCAAGAGACCCAGTACTTC.

The chain employs TRBV19 and TRBJ1-2; tentatively, D is TRBD1 (6 bases). The V and J ends lost 6 bases and 4 bases respectively, with 12 bases between them. Germline values: CDR1 LNHDA, CDR2 SQIVND (reference sequence). The CDR3 totals 13 residues. Written as DNA, the CDR3 is TGTGCCAGTAGGGGGGACAAACTCTATGGCTACACCTTC. Translating it yields CASRGDKLYGYTF.

The CDR3 coding sequence is TGTGCCAGTACCGGGAGGTGGCCCACAGATACGCAGTATTTT. Residues: CASTGRWPTDTQYF. V is TRBV19 and J is TRBJ2-3, with TRBD2 matching over 7 bases. V shed 7 bases and J 2 bases; nucleotides not matched to a gene: 6. Per the germline V gene, CDR1 is LNHDA and CDR2 is SQIVND (reference sequence). The CDR3 contains 14 residues.